This TCR beta chain was sequenced during a study of T cell responses to AZD1222 COVID-19 vaccine. General study points: Unmutated variant regions reportedly attract nearly half of all spike-specific TCRs. There were mostly white British donors and more females than males, and clonal diversity was possibly underestimated. Regions 160-218 and 743-854 held dominance among vaccine-associated CD4 TCRs, which spanned spike.

The data were produced by immunoSEQ multiplex PCR, yet TCRdb's version contains in-frame clones alone and is incomplete. The profile shows fewer than 120,000 clones, roughly nine tenths of them singletons. For this clone: Its antigen is not known.

Trimming removed 1 base at V and 2 bases at J, with 5 bases between. This CDR3 is 13 amino acids long. The germline V gene has CDR1 SEHNR and CDR2 FQNEAQ (reference sequence). The genes are TRBV7-9 and TRBJ1-1; D unclear. The clonotype comes from an adult in good health. The sample in question was peripheral blood, obtained on day 0 of AZD1222 vaccination. As DNA, the CDR3 is TGTGCCAGCAGCTTAGGGTTTAACACTGAAGCTTTCTTT. It encodes CASSLGFNTEAFF.